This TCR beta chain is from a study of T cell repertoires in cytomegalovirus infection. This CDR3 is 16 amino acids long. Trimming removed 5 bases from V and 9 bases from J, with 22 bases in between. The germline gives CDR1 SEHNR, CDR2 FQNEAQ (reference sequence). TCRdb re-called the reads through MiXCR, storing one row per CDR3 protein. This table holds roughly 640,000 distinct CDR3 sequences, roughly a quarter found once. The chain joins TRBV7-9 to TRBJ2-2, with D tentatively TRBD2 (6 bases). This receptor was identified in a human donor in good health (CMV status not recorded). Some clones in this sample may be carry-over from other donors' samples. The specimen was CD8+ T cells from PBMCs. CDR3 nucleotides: TGTGCCAGCAGCCTTAGCCTTGGCGGGGCGCGAAGGGAGCTGTTTTTT. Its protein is CASSLSLGGARRELFF.